Reported below is one TCR beta chain. Its antigen is unknown. PCR amplification relied on 60 Vbeta primers (plus 13 Jbeta primers). TCRdb's copy holds only in-frame clones and misses some; the assay was immunoSEQ multiplex PCR. The sample has some 140,000 clones, about 80% seen once. This sample is part of a study of cytomegalovirus exposure and HLA in healthy donors. About the study: Within an early data release were around 80 million unique TCRs drawn from HLA-typed donors. Study observations and caveats: A later analysis showed TCR association rates differing by HLA locus, peaking at DRB1 and lowest at HLA-C. There were around 160 TCR beta chains listed as cytomegalovirus-associated.

The J segment lost 5 bases and the V segment lost 6 bases, leaving 11 bases of the junction unmatched. In germline, CDR1 is MDHEN, CDR2 SYDVKM. This CDR3 has 16 amino acids. The rearrangement joins TRBV28 to TRBJ2-7; 12 nucleotides line up with TRBD1. Material: PBMCs. The sequence came from a man aged 30-40 years in good health and CMV-seronegative. DNA of the CDR3: TGTGCCAGCAGGCCGCACCGGGACAGGGGGCGTGACGAGCAGTACTTC. This encodes CASRPHRDRGRDEQYF.